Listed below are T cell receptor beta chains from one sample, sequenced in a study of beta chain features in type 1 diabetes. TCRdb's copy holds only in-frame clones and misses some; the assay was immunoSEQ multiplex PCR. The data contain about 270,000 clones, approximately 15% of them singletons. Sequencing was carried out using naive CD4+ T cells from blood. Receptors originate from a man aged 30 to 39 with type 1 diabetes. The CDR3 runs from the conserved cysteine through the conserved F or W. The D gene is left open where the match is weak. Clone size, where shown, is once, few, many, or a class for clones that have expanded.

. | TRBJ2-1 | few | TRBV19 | TGTGCCAGTAGTATCGAGTGGGAGATCTACAATGAGCAGTTCTTC | CASSIEWEIYNEQFF
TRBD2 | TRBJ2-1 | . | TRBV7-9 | TGTGCCAGCAGCTTATCCGGGACTAGCGAAGAGCAGTTCTTC | CASSLSGTSEEQFF
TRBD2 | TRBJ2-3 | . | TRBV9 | TGTGCCAGCAGCGTGACTAGCGGGAGCTTAGATACGCAGTATTTT | CASSVTSGSLDTQYF
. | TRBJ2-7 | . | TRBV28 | TGTGCCAGCAGTTTATACACCCCCTACGAGCAGTACTTC | CASSLYTPYEQYF
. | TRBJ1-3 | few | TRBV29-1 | TGCAGCGTAGAGACAGGCTCTGGAAACACCATATATTTT | CSVETGSGNTIYF
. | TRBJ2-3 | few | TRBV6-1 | TGTGCCAGCAGGGAGGGGCCGGGCACAGATACGCAGTATTTT | CASREGPGTDTQYF
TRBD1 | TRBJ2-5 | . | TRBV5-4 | TGTGCCAGCAGCTTGGGACAGGGTCGACAGTACCAAGAGACCCAGTACTTC | CASSLGQGRQYQETQYF
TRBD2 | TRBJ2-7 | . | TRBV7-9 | TGTGCCAGCAGCTCCCCGACTAGCGGGATCCACGAGCAGTACTTC | CASSSPTSGIHEQYF
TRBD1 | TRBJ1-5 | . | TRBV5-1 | TGCGCCAGCAGCTTGGACCCGGGACAGGGCTTTTTGCAGCCCCAGCATTTT | CASSLDPGQGFLQPQHF
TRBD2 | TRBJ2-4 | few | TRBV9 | TGTGCCAGCAGCGCAGGACTAGCAACAAACATTCAGTACTTC | CASSAGLATNIQYF
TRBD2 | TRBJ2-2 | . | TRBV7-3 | TGTGCCAGCAGCTTTCCAGCGGGAGGATCTAGCACCGGGGAGCTGTTTTTT | CASSFPAGGSSTGELFF
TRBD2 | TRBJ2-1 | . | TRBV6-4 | TGTGCCAGCAGTGAGCTAGCGGGAGGGTACAATGAGCAGTTCTTC | CASSELAGGYNEQFF
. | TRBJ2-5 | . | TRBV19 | TGTGCCAGTAGCTCAAGCCTTCAAGAGACCCAGTACTTC | CASSSSLQETQYF
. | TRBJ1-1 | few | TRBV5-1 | TGCGCCAGCAGCGGCTTGGGGGCGCAGGACACTGAAGCTTTCTTT | CASSGLGAQDTEAFF
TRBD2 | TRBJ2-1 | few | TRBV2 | TGTGCCAGTAAGACTAGCGGGAGATTCAATGAGCAGTTCTTC | CASKTSGRFNEQFF
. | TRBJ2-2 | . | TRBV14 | TGTGCCAGCAGCCGAGACCTGAACACCGGGGAGCTGTTTTTT | CASSRDLNTGELFF
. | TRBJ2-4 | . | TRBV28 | TGTGCCAGCAGGTTCCCGTCCAGCATTCAGTACTTC | CASRFPSSIQYF
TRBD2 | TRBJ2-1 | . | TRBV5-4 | TGTGCCAGCAGCTTTCGTCCGACTAGCGGGGGATACAATGAGCAGTTCTTC | CASSFRPTSGGYNEQFF
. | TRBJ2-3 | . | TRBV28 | TGTGCCAGCAGCTCCGCAGCAAGCGGGAGCACAGATACGCAGTATTTT | CASSSAASGSTDTQYF
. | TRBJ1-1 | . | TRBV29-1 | TGCAGCGCCACAACCTGGGGGCAATTGAACACTGAAGCTTTCTTT | CSATTWGQLNTEAFF
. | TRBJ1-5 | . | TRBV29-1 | TGCAGCGTTCTCCAGGGATCCTCGGATCAGCCCCAGCATTTT | CSVLQGSSDQPQHF
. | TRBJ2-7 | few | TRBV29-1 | TGCAGCGTTGAAGATTTTGGGGTCGAGGGCGAGCAGTACTTC | CSVEDFGVEGEQYF
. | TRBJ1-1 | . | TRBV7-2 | TGTGCCAGCAGCTTAGTTGTAGGAGCCACTGAAGCTTTCTTT | CASSLVVGATEAFF
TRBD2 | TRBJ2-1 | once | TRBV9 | TGTGCCAGCAGCATAACTAGCGGGCATTACAATGAGCAGTTCTTC | CASSITSGHYNEQFF
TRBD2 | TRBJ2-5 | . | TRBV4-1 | TGCGCCAGCAGCATCACCGGGACTAGCAGAGAGACCCAGTACTTC | CASSITGTSRETQYF
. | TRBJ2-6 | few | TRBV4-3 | TGCGCCAGCAGCCAAGATTTTCCTTACGACCACTACTCTGGGGCCAACGTCCTGACTTTC | CASSQDFPYDHYSGANVLTF
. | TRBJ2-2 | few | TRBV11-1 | TGTGCCAGCAGCTTCCAGGGATCCGGGGAGCTGTTTTTT | CASSFQGSGELFF
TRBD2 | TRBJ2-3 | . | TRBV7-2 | TGTGCCAGCAGCCCGACTAGCGGCACAGATACGCAGTATTTT | CASSPTSGTDTQYF
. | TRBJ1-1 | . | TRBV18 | TGTGCCAGCCCAAAGCCGGGGGGGCGCAGTACTGAAGCTTTCTTT | CASPKPGGRSTEAFF
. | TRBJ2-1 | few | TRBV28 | TGTGCCAGCAGTTTGAGGGGGGAGCAGTTCTTC | CASSLRGEQFF
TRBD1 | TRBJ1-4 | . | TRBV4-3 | TGCGCCAGCAGCCAAGTCGGGACAGGGAAACTGTTTTTT | CASSQVGTGKLFF
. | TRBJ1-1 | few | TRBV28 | TGTGCCAGCACCTCGAACACTGAAGCTTTCTTT | CASTSNTEAFF
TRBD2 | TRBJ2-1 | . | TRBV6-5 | TGTGCCAGCAGTTTACCGGGGGGGCCTAGAAATGAGCAGTTCTTC | CASSLPGGPRNEQFF
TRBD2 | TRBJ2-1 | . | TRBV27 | TGTGCCAGCAGTTTAGAGCGGGACCTCTCCTACAATGAGCAGTTCTTC | CASSLERDLSYNEQFF
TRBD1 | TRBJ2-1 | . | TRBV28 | TGTGCCAGCAGTTACCGACAGGGGGTCTACAATGAGCAGTTCTTC | CASSYRQGVYNEQFF
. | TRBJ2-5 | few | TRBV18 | TGTGCCAGCTCACGGTTACAGGGATCGCAAGAGACCCAGTACTTC | CASSRLQGSQETQYF
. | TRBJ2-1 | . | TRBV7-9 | TGTGCCAGCAGCTTACGAGGGAGTGGGTTCAATGAGCAGTTCTTC | CASSLRGSGFNEQFF
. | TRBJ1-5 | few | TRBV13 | TGTGCCAGCAGCTCCAGGGATCAGCCCCAGCATTTT | CASSSRDQPQHF
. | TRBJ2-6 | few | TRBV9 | TGTGCCAGCAGCGTTAGGGGATCTGGGGCCAACGTCCTGACTTTC | CASSVRGSGANVLTF
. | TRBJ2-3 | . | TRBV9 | TGTGCCAGCAGCGTAGCCCCCTATGGGGCTAGCGGCACAGATACGCAGTATTTT | CASSVAPYGASGTDTQYF
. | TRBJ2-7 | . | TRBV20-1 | TGCAGTGCTAGACAGGGGTGGGAGCAGTACTTC | CSARQGWEQYF
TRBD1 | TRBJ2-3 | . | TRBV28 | TGTGCCAGCAGTGCACCGGGACAGGGGCCAGATACGCAGTATTTT | CASSAPGQGPDTQYF
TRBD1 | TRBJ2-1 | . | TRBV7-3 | TGTGCCAGCAGCCGCCGGGACAGCCCCTACAATGAGCAGTTCTTC | CASSRRDSPYNEQFF
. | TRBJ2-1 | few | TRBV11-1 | TGTGCCAGCAGCTTCGAGAGGGCAAGGGAGCAGTTCTTC | CASSFERAREQFF
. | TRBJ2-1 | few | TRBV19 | TGTGCCAGTAGTATAGACACCAGCTCCTACAATGAGCAGTTCTTC | CASSIDTSSYNEQFF
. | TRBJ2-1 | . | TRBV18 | TGTGCCAGCTCACCTACAGGATACAATGAGCAGTTCTTC | CASSPTGYNEQFF